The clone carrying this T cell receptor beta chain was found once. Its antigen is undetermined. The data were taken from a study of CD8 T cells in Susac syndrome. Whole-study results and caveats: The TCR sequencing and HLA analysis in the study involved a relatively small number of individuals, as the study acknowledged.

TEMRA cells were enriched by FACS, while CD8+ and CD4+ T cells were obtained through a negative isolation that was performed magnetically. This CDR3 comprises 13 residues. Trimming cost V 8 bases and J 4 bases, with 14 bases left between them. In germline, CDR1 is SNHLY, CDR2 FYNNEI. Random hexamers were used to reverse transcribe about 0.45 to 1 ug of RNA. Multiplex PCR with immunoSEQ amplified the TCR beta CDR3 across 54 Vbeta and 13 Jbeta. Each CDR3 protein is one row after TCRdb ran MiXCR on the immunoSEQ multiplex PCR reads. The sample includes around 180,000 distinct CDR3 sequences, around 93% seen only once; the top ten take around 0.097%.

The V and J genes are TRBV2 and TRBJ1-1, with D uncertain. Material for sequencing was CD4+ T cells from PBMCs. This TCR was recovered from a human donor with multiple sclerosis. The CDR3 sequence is CASQDSSSTEAFF. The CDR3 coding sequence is TGTGCCAGCCAGGATTCTTCGAGCACTGAAGCTTTCTTT. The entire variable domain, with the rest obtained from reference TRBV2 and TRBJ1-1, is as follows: EPEVTQTPSHQVTQMGQEVILRCVPISNHLYFYWYRQILGQKVEFLVSFYNNEISEKSEIFDDQFSVERPDGSNFTLKIRSTKLEDSAMYFCASQDSSSTEAFFGQGTRLTVV.